What follows are 23 T cell receptor beta chains derived from one specimen sequenced in a study of cytomegalovirus exposure and HLA in healthy donors. PCR was performed using 60 Vbeta and 13 Jbeta primers. Produced via immunoSEQ multiplex PCR; TCRdb's table is partial and in-frame only. The sample carries 150,000 or so clones, 60% to 75% recorded once. Material for sequencing was PBMCs. These receptor sequences come from a young man in good health and CMV-seronegative.

J is TRBJ2-2 and V is TRBV6-5; D is possibly TRBD2 (5 bases). The CDR3 extends over 14 amino acids. Germline assignment: CDR1 MNHEY and CDR2 SVGAGI. V lost 4 bases, J lost 6 bases, and 12 bases lay in between. CDR3 in DNA: TGTGCCAGCAGTTCCCCCGGGGTCCCCGGGGAGCTGTTTTTT. Its translation is CASSSPGVPGELFF.

The genes are TRBV7-2 and TRBJ2-5; 13 bases map to TRBD2. The CDR3 has 16 amino acids. Germline CDR1 SGHTA, CDR2 FQGNSA. V shed 5 bases, J shed 11 bases, and the junction held 14 bases outside the gene matches. The CDR3 loop reads CASSPTRTSGGGVQYF. Here the CDR3 DNA reads TGTGCCAGCAGCCCTACCCGGACTAGCGGGGGCGGGGTTCAGTACTTC.

This clone was observed a few times. V and J are TRBV7-8 and TRBJ2-7, with 8 bases matching TRBD1. The germline CDR1 and CDR2 sequences are SGHVS and FQNEAQ. The CDR3 is 12 residues long. J was trimmed by 12 bases and V by 3 bases; bases with no gene match: 7. The CDR3 bases are TGTGCCAGCAGCTTCCCGGGACAGGCGCCGTACGTC. Translating it yields CASSFPGQAPYV.

This clone showed up just once. The chain has TRBV2 and TRBJ2-2, with D perhaps TRBD1 (6 bases). CDR1 is SNHLY, CDR2 FYNNEI, per germline. The CDR3 loop spans 16 amino acids. The germline V and J ends were trimmed by 3 bases and 7 bases, with 18 bases remaining between them. The CDR3 spells CASSEGFIWGHGELFF. The CDR3 DNA is TGTGCCAGCAGTGAGGGCTTTATTTGGGGGCACGGGGAGCTGTTTTTT.

This clone has only a few counts. The chain carries TRBV4-1 and TRBJ1-2; weak D call: TRBD1 (5 bases). The CDR3 runs 14 residues. Trimming stripped 2 bases from V and 0 bases from J, with 7 bases between. Germline lookup yields CDR1 MGHRA and CDR2 YSYEKL. The CDR3 bases are TGCGCCAGCAGCCAACAGGGTTCTAACTATGGCTACACCTTC. It specifies CASSQQGSNYGYTF.

This clone was recorded only once. Germline is not matched at one junction end, which may reflect a read error. The J gene is TRBJ1-2, the V gene TRBV4-3, with D tentatively TRBD1 (5 bases). This CDR3 region has 15 residues. CDR1 and CDR2 from the germline V gene are LGHNA and YSLEER. The CDR3 loop reads CASGHQRGAQYGYTF. Written as DNA, the CDR3 is TGCGCCAGCGGCCATCAGCGTGGGGCGCAGTATGGCTACACCTTC.

The rearrangement uses TRBV6-5 and TRBJ1-5, with TRBD1 as a possible D gene (5 bases). CDR3 size: 15 residues. The ends were cut back, 5 bases at V and 3 bases at J, with 14 bases in the middle. From germline, CDR1 is MNHEY and CDR2 SVGAGI. The CDR3 reads CASSPSDSTNQPQHF. CDR3 nucleotide sequence: TGTGCCAGCAGTCCCTCCGACAGTACCAATCAGCCCCAGCATTTT.

This chain connects TRBV11-2 to TRBJ1-1; D ambiguous. The CDR3 sequence is 13 residues long. Trimming took 4 bases from V and 11 from J, leaving 17 bases between them. CDR1 is SGHAT and CDR2 is FQNNGV in the germline V gene. The CDR3 reads CASSSSQDLRAFF. The CDR3 nucleotides are TGTGCCAGCAGCTCTAGCCAGGACCTAAGGGCTTTCTTT.

This clone has more than one count but fewer than ten. The CDR3 loop reads CASSLVRQNNNSPLHF. CDR3 in DNA: TGTGCCAGCAGCTTAGTTCGACAGAATAATAATTCACCCCTCCACTTT. The rearrangement joins TRBV7-8 to TRBJ1-6; a weak D match, TRBD1 (5 bases). The CDR3 is 16 residues long. The V end lost 1 base, the J end lost 5 bases, and 12 bases lay between the germline ends. Germline V gives CDR1 SGHVS, CDR2 FQNEAQ.

The chain joins TRBV2 to TRBJ2-5; maybe TRBD2 (6 bases). The germline V and J ends were trimmed by 7 bases and 1 base, with 16 bases remaining between them. There are 15 residues in the CDR3. Per germline, CDR1 SNHLY and CDR2 FYNNEI. CDR3 amino acids: CASTSNGLSQETQYF. The CDR3 region has the DNA TGTGCCAGCACGTCAAATGGACTAAGCCAAGAGACCCAGTACTTC.

The chain recombines TRBV6-5 with TRBJ2-5, with TRBD1 matching over 7 bases. CDR1 and CDR2 from the germline V gene are MNHEY and SVGAGI. V shed 9 bases and J 2 bases; nucleotides not matched to a gene: 6. The CDR3 runs to 13 residues. The CDR3 reads CASGPRGQETQYF. The CDR3 DNA reads TGTGCCAGTGGGCCCAGGGGGCAAGAGACCCAGTACTTC.

V gene TRBV7-9 combines with J gene TRBJ1-3, with D hard to call. CDR1 is SEHNR and CDR2 is FQNEAQ in the germline V gene (reference sequence). This CDR3 has 12 amino acids. Trimming pared 5 bases from V and 4 bases from J, leaving 6 bases between. CDR3 amino acids: CASSITGNTIYF. CDR3 sequence (DNA): TGTGCCAGCAGCATCACAGGAAACACCATATATTTT. Looking up the rest from reference TRBV7-9 and TRBJ1-3 gives the full variable domain: DTGVSQNPRHKITKRGQNVTFRCDPISEHNRLYWYRQTLGQGPEFLTYFQNEAQLEKSRLLSDRFSAERPKGSFSTLEIQRTEQGDSAMYLCASSITGNTIYFGEGSWLTVV.

The chain uses TRBV7-9 and TRBJ2-7; tentatively, D is TRBD1 or TRBD2 (5 bases each). Germline V gene data show CDR1 as SEHNR and CDR2 as FQNEAQ (reference sequence). The CDR3 has 12 residues. CDR3 loop: CSSSFQGREQYV. CDR3 nucleotides: TGTTCCAGCAGCTTTCAGGGACGGGAGCAGTACGTC.

The CDR3 coding sequence is TGTGCCACCAGCAGAGATCGCCTGGGACTAGCGGGGGGTGGGACCGGGGAGCTGTTTTTT. This sequence encodes CATSRDRLGLAGGGTGELFF. The V gene is TRBV15, the J gene TRBJ2-2, with 15 nucleotides matching TRBD2. After removal of 0 bases from V and 5 bases from J, the junction contained 10 bases not matched to a gene. Germline V gives CDR1 LNHNV, CDR2 YYDKDF (reference sequence). This CDR3 spans 20 amino acids. The complete variable domain, with remaining parts taken from reference TRBV15 and TRBJ2-2, reads DAMVIQNPRYQVTQFGKPVTLSCSQTLNHNVMYWYQQKSSQAPKLLFHYYDKDFNNEADTPDNFQSRRPNTSFCFLDIRSPGLGDTAMYLCATSRDRLGLAGGGTGELFFGEGSRLTVL.

The chain recombines TRBV10-3 with TRBJ2-6; 7 nucleotides match TRBD1. CDR1 and CDR2 (germline): ENHRY, SYGVKD. This CDR3 is built from 14 residues. Trimming at V came to 0 bases and at J to 12 bases, leaving 5 bases not matched to a gene. CDR3 sequence reads: CAISESAAGGVLTF. In nucleotides, the CDR3 is TGTGCCATCAGTGAGTCGGCGGCAGGGGGCGTCCTGACTTTC.

The chain combines TRBV5-6 with TRBJ2-3; 8 bases agree with TRBD1. V trimming: 4 bases; J trimming: 0 bases; junction bases outside the gene matches: 1. This CDR3 region has 14 residues. In germline, CDR1 is SGHDT, CDR2 YYEEEE. CDR3 amino acids: CASSRQGSTDTQYF. The DNA of the CDR3 is TGTGCCAGCAGCCGACAGGGGAGCACAGATACGCAGTATTTT.

This clone was observed a single time. The gene calls are TRBV29-1 and TRBJ1-3; no reliable D call. This CDR3 has 12 residues. Germline lookup yields CDR1 SQVTM and CDR2 ANQGSEA. The V end was cut by 7 bases, the J end by 1 base, with 8 bases between. CDR3 in amino acids: CSAESSGNTIYF. The CDR3, as DNA: TGCAGCGCAGAATCATCTGGAAACACCATATATTTT.

The V and J genes are TRBV6-5 and TRBJ2-1; 10 nucleotides agree with TRBD2. CDR1 and CDR2 from the germline V gene are MNHEY and SVGAGI. This CDR3 is built from 13 residues. With V trimmed by 7 bases and J by 9 bases, 6 bases remained unmatched. The CDR3: CASTSGGAGEQFF. The CDR3 nucleotides read TGTGCCAGCACAAGCGGGGGGGCAGGTGAGCAGTTCTTC.

The chain links TRBV6-1 to TRBJ1-3; TRBD1 might be the D (6 bases). CDR1 and CDR2 from the germline V gene are MNHNS and SASEGT. CDR3 size: 15 residues. V dropped 5 bases and J dropped 1 base, with 12 bases sitting between them. The CDR3 bases are TGTGCCAGCAGTAGGACAGTTAATTCTGGAAACACCATATATTTT. Protein sequence: CASSRTVNSGNTIYF.

The chain has TRBV6-4 and TRBJ2-1; 9 bases are shared with TRBD2. The CDR3 contains 17 residues. Germline loops: CDR1 MRHNA, CDR2 SNTAGT. J lost 3 bases, V lost 3 bases, and 9 bases had no gene match. CDR3 nucleotide sequence: TGTGCCAGCAGTGATCGGATCAGGCGGGGGGGCTACAATGAGCAGTTCTTC. It translates to CASSDRIRRGGYNEQFF.

This clone appeared a few times. V gene TRBV6-5 combines with J gene TRBJ1-2, with TRBD1 as a possible D gene (6 bases). V gave up 2 bases and J gave up 5 bases, with 18 bases separating them. CDR1 MNHEY and CDR2 SVGAGI come from the germline V gene. This CDR3 spans 16 amino acids. This CDR3 reads CASSYQDSRGPYGYTF. CDR3 bases: TGTGCCAGCAGTTACCAGGACTCCAGGGGACCTTATGGCTACACCTTC.

The V gene is TRBV4-1, the J gene TRBJ1-4; TRBD1 might be the D (5 bases). With 0 bases removed from V and 0 bases from J, the gap between germline ends came to 17 bases. Germline CDR1 is MGHRA and CDR2 is YSYEKL. The CDR3 covers 19 residues. Written as DNA, the CDR3 is TGCGCCAGCAGCCAAGATCCGTTAGGACAAGTCTCAACTAATGAAAAACTGTTTTTT. Translating gives CASSQDPLGQVSTNEKLFF.

This clone showed up just a few times. The CDR3 sequence: CASSHGGLAGVNTQYF. CDR3 coding DNA: TGTGCCAGCAGCCACGGGGGACTAGCGGGGGTAAATACGCAGTATTTT. The rearrangement links TRBV5-4 to TRBJ2-3, with 14 bases aligning to TRBD2. Per the germline V gene, CDR1 is SGHNT and CDR2 is YYREEE (reference sequence). Losses at the gene ends were 4 bases for V and 7 bases for J; bases not matched to a gene: 8. This CDR3 spans 16 amino acids.